The clone carrying this T cell receptor beta chain was seen just once. The CDR3 length is 16 residues. The V gene end was trimmed by 0 bases and the J gene end by 5 bases; junction bases not matched to a gene: 7. Germline CDR1 SGHRS, CDR2 YFSETQ. Libraries were prepared by immunoSEQ multiplex PCR; TCRdb keeps only in-frame clonotypes and omits some of them. Of some 77,000 clones in the sample, less than 90% were seen once. This entry comes from a study of control samples from healthy donors and cancer patients. The source of this sequence is a woman aged 60-75 years in good health. The sequencing sample was made of blood. V is TRBV5-1 and J is TRBJ2-5; 10 bases map to TRBD2. CDR3 nucleotide sequence: TGCGCCAGCAGCTTGGCGGTTCTAGCGGGGGATGAGACCCAGTACTTC. Translation: CASSLAVLAGDETQYF.